These 29 T cell receptor beta chains were sequenced from one sample in a study of blood T cell repertoires in COVID-19. Method: immunoSEQ multiplex PCR; TCRdb's copy keeps in-frame clones and lacks some. This repertoire shows 20,000 or so clones, less than 90% found once; its top ten account for 15% to 20%. Sequencing was performed on peripheral blood. These receptors were taken from a human donor with acute or convalescent COVID-19. The donor label of this sample is uncertain.

For the CDR3, the DNA is TGCAGTGCTAGTTCAATAGCGGGAGGTGAGCAGTTCTTC. It specifies CSASSIAGGEQFF. The V call is TRBV20-1, the J call TRBJ2-1, with TRBD2 matching over 10 bases. The germline V gene encodes CDR1 DFQATT and CDR2 SNEGSKA (reference sequence). Losses at the gene ends were 3 bases for V and 9 bases for J; bases not matched to a gene: 5. The CDR3 totals 13 residues.

The genes are TRBV6-6 and TRBJ2-7; D may be TRBD1 (5 bases). Trimming took 2 bases from V and 5 from J, leaving 13 bases between them. The CDR3 is made up of 14 amino acids. Germline CDR1 MNHNY, CDR2 SVGAGI (reference sequence). CDR3 amino acids: CASSYGQGLDEQYF. The CDR3, as DNA: TGTGCCAGCAGTTACGGGCAGGGTCTCGACGAGCAGTACTTC.

A single count supports this clone. V and J are TRBV5-1 and TRBJ2-2; D is possibly TRBD1 (6 bases). Trimming shortened V by 4 bases and J by 3 bases, and 13 bases separated the two germline ends. CDR3 size: 15 residues. Germline lookup yields CDR1 SGHRS and CDR2 YFSETQ. The CDR3 here is CASSSLGADTGELFF. Written as DNA, the CDR3 is TGCGCCAGCAGCAGTCTGGGGGCCGACACCGGGGAGCTGTTTTTT. Full variable domain (remainder filled in from reference TRBV5-1 and TRBJ2-2): KAGVTQTPRYLIKTRGQQVTLSCSPISGHRSVSWYQQTPGQGLQFLFEYFSETQRNKGNFPGRFSGRQFSNSRSEMNVSTLELGDSALYLCASSSLGADTGELFFGEGSRLTVL.

The chain employs TRBV19 and TRBJ1-3, with D unclear. The CDR3 contains 15 residues. Germline V gene lookup returns CDR1 LNHDA and CDR2 SQIVND (reference sequence). V gave up 7 bases and J gave up 4 bases, with 17 bases separating them. The CDR3 sequence is CASTPERGRGNTIYF. CDR3 nucleotides: TGTGCCAGTACCCCGGAGAGAGGCAGAGGAAACACCATATATTTT. Drawing the rest from reference TRBV19 and TRBJ1-3, the complete variable domain is DGGITQSPKYLFRKEGQNVTLSCEQNLNHDAMYWYRQDPGQGLRLIYYSQIVNDFQKGDIAEGYSVSREKKESFPLTVTSAQKNPTAFYLCASTPERGRGNTIYFGEGSWLTVV.

The rearrangement uses TRBV19 and TRBJ2-3; 9 nucleotides agree with TRBD2. Germline assignment: CDR1 LNHDA and CDR2 SQIVND (reference sequence). The CDR3 loop spans 19 amino acids. The V gene end was trimmed by 5 bases and the J gene end by 1 base; junction bases not matched to a gene: 16. The CDR3 reads CASSPYIRVAGAGTDTQYF. The CDR3 bases are TGTGCCAGTAGTCCTTACATACGTGTAGCGGGAGCTGGCACAGATACGCAGTATTTT.

J is TRBJ1-2 and V is TRBV6-2 or TRBV6-3, with D maybe TRBD1 (5 bases). This CDR3 region has 14 residues. Germline lookup yields CDR1 MNHEY and CDR2 SVGEGT. Deletions cut 4 bases from V and 7 bases from J, with 16 bases between. CDR3 amino acids: CASSWDSLAAGYTF. The CDR3 bases are TGTGCCAGCAGTTGGGACTCTCTTGCCGCTGGCTACACCTTC.

This chain connects TRBV9 to TRBJ2-5; 10 positions agree with TRBD2. The CDR3 contains 15 residues. Germline trimming cut 3 bases from V and 5 bases from J; bases unmatched to any gene: 7. In germline, CDR1 is SGDLS, CDR2 YYNGEE. The DNA for the CDR3 is TGTGCCAGCAGCGACCGAGCGGGGGGGGCGGAGACCCAGTACTTC. Its translation is CASSDRAGGAETQYF.

The chain recombines TRBV7-9 with TRBJ1-2; 7 bases agree with TRBD1. CDR3 size: 16 residues. Germline lookup yields CDR1 SEHNR and CDR2 FQNEAQ (reference sequence). Germline trimming cut 1 base from V and 4 bases from J; bases unmatched to any gene: 9. The CDR3 nucleotides read TGTGCCAGCAGCTTAGGCGGGACAGTAGCTCCCTATGGCTACACCTTC. Encoded protein: CASSLGGTVAPYGYTF.

This rearrangement joins TRBV9 to TRBJ2-2; perhaps TRBD2 as D (5 bases). Trimming pared 4 bases from V and 4 bases from J, leaving 11 bases between. The CDR3 consists of 14 residues. Germline V lookup: CDR1 SGDLS, CDR2 YYNGEE. CDR3 bases: TGTGCCAGCAGCTCTCTAAGCGGCACCGGGGAGCTGTTTTTT. Translated, it gives CASSSLSGTGELFF.

This clone was picked up one time. The chain is built from TRBV4-2 and TRBJ1-6; no clear D gene. The CDR3 contains 14 residues. Trimming cost V 1 base and J 7 bases, with 8 bases left between them. Germline V gene lookup returns CDR1 LGHNA and CDR2 YNFKEQ. CDR3 residues: CASSQGEVNSPLHF. The CDR3 DNA reads as TGTGCCAGCAGCCAAGGGGAGGTCAATTCACCCCTCCACTTT.

This chain joins TRBV9 and TRBJ2-2; D may be TRBD1 (5 bases). The CDR3 extends over 14 amino acids. Trimming pared 0 bases from V and 4 bases from J, leaving 7 bases between. The germline CDR1 and CDR2 sequences are SGDLS and YYNGEE. The CDR3 DNA sequence: TGTGCCAGCAGCGTAGGCAGGGTCACCGGGGAGCTGTTTTTT. It is translated as CASSVGRVTGELFF.

This clone was seen a few times. The V gene is TRBV18, the J gene TRBJ2-5; TRBD1 is a possible D gene (6 bases). This CDR3 is 17 amino acids long. Germline V CDR1 and CDR2: KGHSH, LQKENI. The V end was cut by 1 base, the J end by 2 bases, with 17 bases between. The CDR3 nucleotides read TGTGCCAGCTCACCACTGGCAGGGGCGATAAAACAAGAGACCCAGTACTTC. This encodes CASSPLAGAIKQETQYF.

The chain carries TRBV6-5 and TRBJ1-6, with 7 bases lining up with TRBD1. Germline CDR1 MNHEY, CDR2 SVGAGI. The V segment lost 3 bases and the J segment 7 bases; nucleotides outside the gene matches: 3. The CDR3 is made up of 14 amino acids. CDR3 protein: CASSYDRANSPLHF. CDR3 DNA: TGTGCCAGCAGTTATGACAGGGCCAATTCACCCCTCCACTTT.

The chain carries TRBV6-6 and TRBJ2-1; 10 positions match TRBD2. The CDR3 totals 13 residues. Trimming cost V 5 bases and J 8 bases; bases outside gene matches: 3. The germline V gene has CDR1 MNHNY and CDR2 SVGAGI (reference sequence). CDR3 protein: CASSSGRGDEQFF. The CDR3 coding sequence is TGTGCCAGCAGTAGCGGGAGGGGGGATGAGCAGTTCTTC.

This chain links TRBV29-1 with TRBJ1-5; 7 nucleotides line up with TRBD1. The CDR3 is 13 amino acids. Per the germline V gene, CDR1 is SQVTM and CDR2 is ANQGSEA. The junction had 6 bases not matched to a gene; V was cut back by 6 bases and J by 4 bases. The DNA for the CDR3 is TGCAGCGTAGCGGACAGGATAAATCAGCCCCAGCATTTT. Translated: CSVADRINQPQHF. Looking up the rest from reference TRBV29-1 and TRBJ1-5 gives the full variable domain: SAVISQKPSRDICQRGTSLTIQCQVDSQVTMMFWYRQQPGQSLTLIATANQGSEATYESGFVIDKFPISRPNLTFSTLTVSNMSPEDSSIYLCSVADRINQPQHFGDGTRLSIL.

V is TRBV29-1 and J is TRBJ1-2, with a possible D match to TRBD1 (5 bases). CDR3 length equals 12 residues. In germline, CDR1 is SQVTM, CDR2 ANQGSEA. Trimming pared 4 bases from V and 5 bases from J, leaving 11 bases between. The CDR3 bases are TGCAGCGTTGGACAGACGGCTTATGGCTACACCTTC. It yields the protein CSVGQTAYGYTF.

The chain has TRBV10-3 and TRBJ2-7, with 8 bases that match TRBD1. This CDR3 has 12 amino acids. Unmatched junction bases numbered 8, after V lost 11 bases and J lost 5 bases. Per germline, CDR1 ENHRY and CDR2 SYGVKD. The CDR3, as DNA: TGTGCCTCCCAGGACAGGGTCGACGAGCAGTACTTC. Its translation is CASQDRVDEQYF.

The chain couples TRBV7-3 to TRBJ2-1; TRBD2 agrees at 12 bases. The CDR3 runs 18 residues. Germline V gene lookup returns CDR1 SGHTA and CDR2 FQGTGA. Trimming at V came to 5 bases and at J to 0 bases, leaving 8 bases not matched to a gene. CDR3 nucleotides: TGTGCCAGCAGCAATGCCCGACTAGCGGGAGCCTCCTACAATGAGCAGTTCTTC. Encoded protein: CASSNARLAGASYNEQFF.

The chain combines TRBV7-2 with TRBJ2-3; tentatively, D is TRBD2 (6 bases). Per germline, CDR1 SGHTA and CDR2 FQGNSA. Between the trimmed V and J ends, which lost 8 bases and 3 bases, there was a span of 12 bases. The CDR3 is made up of 13 amino acids. Here the CDR3 DNA reads TGTGCCAGCGGGTCGGGGGATACAGATACGCAGTATTTT. Its translation is CASGSGDTDTQYF.

The V and J genes are TRBV30 and TRBJ2-7; 7 bases map to TRBD2. V lost 3 bases and J lost 4; bases outside the gene matches: 9. The CDR3 length is 14 residues. Germline V gives CDR1 GTSNPN, CDR2 SVGIG (reference sequence). The CDR3 spells CAWRREGRDYEQYF. In DNA form, the CDR3 reads TGTGCCTGGAGGAGGGAGGGTCGCGATTACGAGCAGTACTTC.

V gene TRBV6-5 combines with J gene TRBJ2-5; no clear D gene. The germline V gene has CDR1 MNHEY and CDR2 SVGAGI. Trimming took 6 bases from V and 4 from J, leaving 18 bases between them. CDR3 length: 15 amino acids. The CDR3 region has the DNA TGTGCCAGCAGCTCGGGTATGGTGGCCAGAGAGACCCAGTACTTC. Its protein is CASSSGMVARETQYF.

The DNA for the CDR3 is TGTGCCAGTTCAGGTGTCACAGATACGCAGTATTTT. This encodes CASSGVTDTQYF. This rearrangement joins TRBV3-1 (or the pseudogene TRBV3-2) to TRBJ2-3; D unresolved. Germline V gene sequence: CDR1 LGHDT, CDR2 YNNKEL (reference sequence). V shed 9 bases and J shed 2 bases, with 9 bases lying between them. The CDR3 loop spans 12 amino acids.

The genes are TRBV6-2 or TRBV6-3 and TRBJ2-7; D unresolved. Trimming left V 4 bases short and J 7 bases short, with 23 bases between. Germline V gene sequence: CDR1 MNHEY, CDR2 SVGEGT. This CDR3 is built from 16 residues. The CDR3 DNA follows: TGTGCCAGCAGTTTCTCCGGGTCCCCGTTAGGTCGAGAGCAGTACTTC. Translated: CASSFSGSPLGREQYF.

The chain is built from TRBV6-5 and TRBJ1-2; D gene unclear. The CDR3 is made up of 15 amino acids. Trimming stripped 0 bases from V and 4 bases from J, with 12 bases between. Germline CDR1 reads MNHEY; CDR2 reads SVGAGI. CDR3 coding DNA: TGTGCCAGCAGTTACTCGGTGCAGGAGGGCTATGGCTACACCTTC. Translation gives CASSYSVQEGYGYTF.

In its sample, this clone was seen once. The CDR3 nucleotides are TGTGCCTGGAGTGTACTAAACACCGGGGAGCTGTTTTTT. It translates to CAWSVLNTGELFF. The chain joins TRBV30 to TRBJ2-2; D unclear. This CDR3 is built from 13 residues. The germline V gene encodes CDR1 GTSNPN and CDR2 SVGIG (reference sequence). V lost 0 bases to trimming and J lost 2 bases, with 4 bases between them.

CDR3 sequence: CASSLGYRGGTNEQFF. The DNA of the CDR3 is TGTGCCAGCAGCTTAGGGTACAGGGGCGGGACTAATGAGCAGTTCTTC. The V gene is TRBV7-8, the J gene TRBJ2-1; tentatively, D is TRBD1 (7 bases). The CDR3 is made up of 16 amino acids. The germline CDR1 and CDR2 sequences are SGHVS and FQNEAQ. Trimming shortened V by 1 base and J by 7 bases, and 17 bases separated the two germline ends.

The chain uses TRBV30 and TRBJ1-5; possible D gene TRBD1, 6 bases. With 7 bases removed from V and 7 bases from J, the gap between germline ends came to 20 bases. The CDR3 runs 14 residues. Germline V lookup: CDR1 GTSNPN, CDR2 SVGIG (reference sequence). The CDR3 loop reads CASTCLKRGQPQHF. The CDR3 DNA reads as TGTGCCTCCACGTGCCTTAAAAGGGGGCAGCCCCAGCATTTT. Combining the CDR3 with reference TRBV30 and TRBJ1-5 gives the whole variable domain SQTIHQWPATLVQPVGSPLSLECTVEGTSNPNLYWYRQAAGRGLQLLFYSVGIGQISSEVPQNLSASRPQDRQFILSSKKLLLSDSGFYLCASTCLKRGQPQHFGDGTRLSIL.

The gene calls are TRBV11-2 and TRBJ1-1; D not certain. Trimming removed 1 base at V and 1 base at J, with 7 bases between. In germline, CDR1 is SGHAT, CDR2 FQNNGV. The CDR3 runs to 14 residues. CDR3 DNA sequence: TGTGCCAGCAGCTTAGTTGCAGAGAACACTGAAGCTTTCTTT. This translates into CASSLVAENTEAFF.

The CDR3 DNA reads TGTGCCAGCAGTGAACAGGGGGCTGAACATTCACCCCTCCACTTT. Its protein product is CASSEQGAEHSPLHF. The chain has TRBV2 and TRBJ1-6; 8 nucleotides line up with TRBD1. J lost 8 bases, V lost 2 bases, and 5 bases had no gene match. The CDR3 runs 15 residues. Germline values: CDR1 SNHLY, CDR2 FYNNEI.